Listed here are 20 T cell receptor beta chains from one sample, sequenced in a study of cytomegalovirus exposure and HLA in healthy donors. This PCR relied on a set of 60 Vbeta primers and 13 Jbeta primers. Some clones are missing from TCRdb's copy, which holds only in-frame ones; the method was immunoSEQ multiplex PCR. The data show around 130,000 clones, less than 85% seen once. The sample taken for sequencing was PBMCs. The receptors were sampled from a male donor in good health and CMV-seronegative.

The CDR3 reads CSVPIQGRTEAFF. As DNA, the CDR3 is TGCAGCGTTCCTATACAGGGGAGGACTGAAGCTTTCTTT. V is TRBV29-1 and J is TRBJ1-1; 7 bases fit TRBD1. The CDR3 runs to 13 residues. Germline CDR1 is SQVTM and CDR2 is ANQGSEA. J was trimmed by 5 bases and V by 5 bases; bases with no gene match: 8.

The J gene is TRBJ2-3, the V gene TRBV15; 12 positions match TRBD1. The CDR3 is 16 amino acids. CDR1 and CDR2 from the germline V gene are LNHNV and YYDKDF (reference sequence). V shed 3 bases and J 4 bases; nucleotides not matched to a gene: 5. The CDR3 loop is CATSSARDRGPDTQYF. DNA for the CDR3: TGTGCCACCAGCAGCGCCCGGGACAGGGGGCCAGATACGCAGTATTTT.

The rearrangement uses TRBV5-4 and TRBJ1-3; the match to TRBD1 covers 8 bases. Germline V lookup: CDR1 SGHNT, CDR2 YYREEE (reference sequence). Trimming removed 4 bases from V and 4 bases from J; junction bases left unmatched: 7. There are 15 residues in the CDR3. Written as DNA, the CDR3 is TGTGCCAGCAGCACTCCGACAGGGGTAGGAAACACCATATATTTT. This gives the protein CASSTPTGVGNTIYF.

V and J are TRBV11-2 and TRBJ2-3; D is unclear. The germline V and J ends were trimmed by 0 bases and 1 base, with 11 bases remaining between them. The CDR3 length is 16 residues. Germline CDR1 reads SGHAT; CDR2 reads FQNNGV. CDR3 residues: CASSLEQALGTDTQYF. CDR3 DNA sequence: TGTGCCAGCAGCTTAGAACAAGCCCTAGGCACAGATACGCAGTATTTT.

The CDR3 region is CASSLGGAGENTEAFF. In DNA form, the CDR3 reads TGTGCCAGCAGCTTGGGAGGGGCGGGAGAGAACACTGAAGCTTTCTTT. This chain joins TRBV5-4 and TRBJ1-1; the D gene is possibly TRBD1 (5 bases). V gave up 0 bases and J gave up 1 base, with 13 bases separating them. The CDR3 has 16 residues. CDR1 and CDR2 (germline): SGHNT, YYREEE (reference sequence).

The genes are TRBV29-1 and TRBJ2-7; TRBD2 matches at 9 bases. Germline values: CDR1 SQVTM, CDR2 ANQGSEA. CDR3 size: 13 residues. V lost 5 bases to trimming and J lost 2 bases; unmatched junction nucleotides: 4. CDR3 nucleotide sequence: TGCAGCGTTAGCGGGAGGCCCCCCTACGAGCAGTACTTC. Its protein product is CSVSGRPPYEQYF.

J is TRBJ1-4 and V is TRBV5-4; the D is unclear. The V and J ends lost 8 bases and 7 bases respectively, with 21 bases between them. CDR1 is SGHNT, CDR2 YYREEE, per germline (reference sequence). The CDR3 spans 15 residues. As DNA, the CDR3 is TGTGCCAGAAGCCCCAAGAGCGGGGTAGGTGAAAAACTGTTTTTT. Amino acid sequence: CARSPKSGVGEKLFF.

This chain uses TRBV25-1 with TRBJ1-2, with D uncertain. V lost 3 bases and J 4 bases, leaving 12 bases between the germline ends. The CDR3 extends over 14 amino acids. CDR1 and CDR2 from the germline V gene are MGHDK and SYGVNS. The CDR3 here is CASSDPRPPYGYTF. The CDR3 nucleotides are TGTGCCAGCAGTGACCCCAGGCCCCCCTATGGCTACACCTTC.

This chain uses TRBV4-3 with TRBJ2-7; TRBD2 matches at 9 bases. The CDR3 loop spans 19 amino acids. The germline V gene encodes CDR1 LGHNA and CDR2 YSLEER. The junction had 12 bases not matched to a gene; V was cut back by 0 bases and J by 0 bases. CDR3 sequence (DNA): TGCGCCAGCAGCCAAGATTGGGCGCCTAGCGGGGATAGCTCCTACGAGCAGTACTTC. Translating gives CASSQDWAPSGDSSYEQYF.

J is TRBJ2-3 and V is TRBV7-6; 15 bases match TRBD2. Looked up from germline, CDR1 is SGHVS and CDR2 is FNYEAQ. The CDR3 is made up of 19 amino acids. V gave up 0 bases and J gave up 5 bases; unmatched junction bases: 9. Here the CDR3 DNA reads TGTGCCAGCAGCTTAGCGCTGTTCAGGACTAGCGGGGGGGGAGATACGCAGTATTTT. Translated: CASSLALFRTSGGGDTQYF.

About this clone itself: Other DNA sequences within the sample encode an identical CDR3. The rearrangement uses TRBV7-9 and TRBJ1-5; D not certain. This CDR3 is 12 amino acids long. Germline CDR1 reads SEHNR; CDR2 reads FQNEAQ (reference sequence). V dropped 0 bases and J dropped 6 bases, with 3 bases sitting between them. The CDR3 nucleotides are TGTGCCAGCAGCTTAGCCTCTCAGCCCCAGCATTTT. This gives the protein CASSLASQPQHF.

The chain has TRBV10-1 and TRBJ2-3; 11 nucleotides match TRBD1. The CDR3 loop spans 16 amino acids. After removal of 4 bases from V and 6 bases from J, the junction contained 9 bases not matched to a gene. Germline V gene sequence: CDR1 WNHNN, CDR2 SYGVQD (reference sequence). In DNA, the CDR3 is TGCGCCAGCAGTGGTGGGACAGGGGGTACTAAGGATACGCAGTATTTT. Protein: CASSGGTGGTKDTQYF.

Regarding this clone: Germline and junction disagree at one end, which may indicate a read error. As DNA, the CDR3 is TGTTCCAGCAGCTCAAGGACACATGAAGCTTTCTTT. This codes for CSSSSRTHEAFF. The chain is built from TRBV7-9 and TRBJ1-1; D might be TRBD1 (5 bases). Per germline, CDR1 SEHNR and CDR2 FQNEAQ (reference sequence). The CDR3 runs to 12 residues.

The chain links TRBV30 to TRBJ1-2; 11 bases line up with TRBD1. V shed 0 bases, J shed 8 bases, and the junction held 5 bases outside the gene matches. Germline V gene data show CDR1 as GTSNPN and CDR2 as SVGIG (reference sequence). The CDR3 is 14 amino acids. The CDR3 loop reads CAWSVQWTGGGYTF. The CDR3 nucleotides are TGTGCCTGGAGTGTACAGTGGACAGGGGGCGGCTACACCTTC.

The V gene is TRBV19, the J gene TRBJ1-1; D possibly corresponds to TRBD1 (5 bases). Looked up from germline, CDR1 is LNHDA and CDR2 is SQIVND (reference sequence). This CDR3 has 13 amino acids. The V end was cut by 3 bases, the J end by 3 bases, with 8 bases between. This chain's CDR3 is CASSMQGHTEAFF. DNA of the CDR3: TGTGCCAGTAGTATGCAGGGTCACACTGAAGCTTTCTTT.

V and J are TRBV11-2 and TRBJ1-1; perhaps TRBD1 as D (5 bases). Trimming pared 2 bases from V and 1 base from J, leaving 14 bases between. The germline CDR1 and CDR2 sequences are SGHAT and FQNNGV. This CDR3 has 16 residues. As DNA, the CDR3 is TGTGCCAGCAGCTTACGCCCAGGGATGGCGAACACTGAAGCTTTCTTT. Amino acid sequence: CASSLRPGMANTEAFF.

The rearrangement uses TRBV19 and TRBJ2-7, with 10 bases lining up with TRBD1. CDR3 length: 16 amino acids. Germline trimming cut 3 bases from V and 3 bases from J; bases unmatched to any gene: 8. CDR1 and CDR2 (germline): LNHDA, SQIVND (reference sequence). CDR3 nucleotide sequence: TGTGCCAGTAGTATTAGAAGGGGACAGGGGATCTACGAGCAGTACTTC. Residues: CASSIRRGQGIYEQYF.

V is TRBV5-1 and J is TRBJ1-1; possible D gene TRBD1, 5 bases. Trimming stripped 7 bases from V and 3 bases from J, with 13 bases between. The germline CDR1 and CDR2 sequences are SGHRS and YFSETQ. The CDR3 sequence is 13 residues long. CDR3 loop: CASCLAGDTEAFF. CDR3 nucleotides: TGCGCCAGCTGCCTTGCGGGGGACACTGAAGCTTTCTTT.

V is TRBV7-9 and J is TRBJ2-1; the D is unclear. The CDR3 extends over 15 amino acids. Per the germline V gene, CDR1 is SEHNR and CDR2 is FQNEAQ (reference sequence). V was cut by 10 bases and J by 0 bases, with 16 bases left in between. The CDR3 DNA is TGTGCCACCATACCGGGTCCCCGCTCCTACAATGAGCAGTTCTTC. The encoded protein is CATIPGPRSYNEQFF.

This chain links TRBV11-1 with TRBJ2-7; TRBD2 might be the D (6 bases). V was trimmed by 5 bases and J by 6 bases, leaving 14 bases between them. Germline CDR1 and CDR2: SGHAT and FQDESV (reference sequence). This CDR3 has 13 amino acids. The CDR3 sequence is CASSAQDSGEQYF. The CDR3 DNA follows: TGTGCCAGCAGCGCGCAGGATAGCGGCGAGCAGTACTTC.